A single sample gave rise to the 31 T cell receptor beta chains below, sequenced in a study of blood T cell repertoires in COVID-19. Repertoires were generated with immunoSEQ multiplex PCR, while TCRdb's copy carries only in-frame clones and drops some. This table has 200,000 or so clones, just under 85% appearing once. Sequencing input: PBMCs or T cells enriched from blood (not recorded which). These receptors were collected from a middle-aged woman with acute COVID-19.

The J gene is TRBJ1-6, the V gene TRBV3-1 (or the pseudogene TRBV3-2); 9 nucleotides agree with TRBD1. The germline V gene encodes CDR1 LGHDT and CDR2 YNNKEL (reference sequence). This CDR3 has 18 residues. After removal of 0 bases from V and 4 bases from J, the junction contained 7 bases not matched to a gene. The CDR3 region is CASSQDGTGYSYNSPLHF. The DNA of the CDR3 is TGTGCCAGCAGCCAAGATGGGACAGGGTATTCATATAATTCACCCCTCCACTTT.

This chain links TRBV19 with TRBJ1-4, with D tentatively TRBD1 (6 bases). The germline V gene has CDR1 LNHDA and CDR2 SQIVND (reference sequence). This CDR3 is built from 15 residues. Trimming pared 5 bases from V and 1 base from J, leaving 11 bases between. CDR3 protein: CASSDQQGTNEKLFF. In DNA form, the CDR3 reads TGTGCCAGTAGTGACCAACAGGGAACTAATGAAAAACTGTTTTTT.

This clone was detected once. The chain has TRBV19 and TRBJ2-2; 7 bases map to TRBD2. Germline CDR1 LNHDA, CDR2 SQIVND (reference sequence). This CDR3 contains 16 residues. The V gene end was trimmed by 4 bases and the J gene end by 1 base; junction bases not matched to a gene: 6. This CDR3 reads CASSTPLAVNTGELFF. The CDR3 DNA follows: TGTGCCAGTAGTACTCCCCTAGCGGTGAACACCGGGGAGCTGTTTTTT.

CDR3 loop: CASSPQGLSNYGYTF. The CDR3 DNA sequence: TGTGCCAGCAGCCCCCAGGGCCTCTCAAACTATGGCTACACCTTC. V is TRBV7-9 and J is TRBJ1-2; tentative D call: TRBD1 (5 bases). V was pared by 5 bases and J by 2 bases, with 15 bases between. CDR3 length equals 15 residues. Germline CDR1 reads SEHNR; CDR2 reads FQNEAQ (reference sequence).

The CDR3 DNA reads as TGTGCCAGCGGCCAAAACAGGGAAGGTGAAGCTTTCTTT. This encodes CASGQNREGEAFF. This chain joins TRBV7-9 and TRBJ1-1; possible D gene TRBD1, 6 bases. V lost 8 bases, J lost 7 bases, and 17 bases lay in between. There are 13 residues in the CDR3. Germline lookup yields CDR1 SEHNR and CDR2 FQNEAQ (reference sequence).

The V and J genes are TRBV6-5 and TRBJ1-2, with 8 bases matching TRBD1. The CDR3 has 14 amino acids. Trimming cost V 6 bases and J 8 bases; bases outside gene matches: 11. Germline V gene data show CDR1 as MNHEY and CDR2 as SVGAGI. The CDR3 sequence: CASRGLGQGGGYTF. CDR3 in DNA: TGTGCCAGCAGAGGACTCGGACAGGGAGGAGGCTACACCTTC.

The chain links TRBV6-1 to TRBJ2-5, with D perhaps TRBD1 (6 bases). Trimming shortened V by 1 base and J by 6 bases, and 12 bases separated the two germline ends. This CDR3 has 14 amino acids. CDR1 and CDR2 (germline): MNHNS, SASEGT. In DNA, the CDR3 is TGTGCCAGCAGTGAAGGAGGCAGGGGACAGACCCAGTACTTC. This sequence encodes CASSEGGRGQTQYF.

J is TRBJ1-1 and V is TRBV7-9, with D hard to call. The CDR3 extends over 12 amino acids. Germline V CDR1 and CDR2: SEHNR, FQNEAQ (reference sequence). Trimming took off 7 bases at V and 2 bases at J, with 8 bases between the two ends. CDR3 protein: CASTGGNTEAFF. The DNA of the CDR3 is TGTGCCAGCACTGGAGGTAACACTGAAGCTTTCTTT. The complete variable domain, with remaining parts taken from reference TRBV7-9 and TRBJ1-1, reads DTGVSQNPRHKITKRGQNVTFRCDPISEHNRLYWYRQTLGQGPEFLTYFQNEAQLEKSRLLSDRFSAERPKGSFSTLEIQRTEQGDSAMYLCASTGGNTEAFFGQGTRLTVV.

The chain carries TRBV7-3 and TRBJ2-7; 14 nucleotides agree with TRBD2. This CDR3 has 13 residues. V dropped 5 bases and J dropped 12; count of bases not matched to a gene: 6. Germline CDR1 reads SGHTA; CDR2 reads FQGTGA. In nucleotides, the CDR3 is TGTGCCAGCAGCCAGGGGACTAGCGGGAGTCCGTACTTC. This gives the protein CASSQGTSGSPYF.

The rearrangement uses TRBV7-9 and TRBJ2-1; no reliable D call. The CDR3 length is 11 residues. Deletions cut 1 base from V and 10 bases from J, with 5 bases between. Per germline, CDR1 SEHNR and CDR2 FQNEAQ (reference sequence). The CDR3 region has the DNA TGTGCCAGCAGCTTAGGGCCAGAGCAGTTCTTC. This sequence encodes CASSLGPEQFF. Complete variable domain (other parts from reference TRBV7-9 and TRBJ2-1): DTGVSQNPRHKITKRGQNVTFRCDPISEHNRLYWYRQTLGQGPEFLTYFQNEAQLEKSRLLSDRFSAERPKGSFSTLEIQRTEQGDSAMYLCASSLGPEQFFGPGTRLTVL.

V usage is TRBV7-2 and J usage is TRBJ1-4, with D perhaps matching TRBD1 (6 bases). Germline lookup yields CDR1 SGHTA and CDR2 FQGNSA. The germline V and J ends were trimmed by 0 bases and 1 base, with 9 bases remaining between them. The length of the CDR3 is 16 residues. The CDR3 is CASSLAGAGTNEKLFF. CDR3 DNA: TGTGCCAGCAGCTTAGCGGGGGCCGGAACTAATGAAAAACTGTTTTTT.

The genes are TRBV4-2 and TRBJ1-3; no firm D call. The germline CDR1 and CDR2 sequences are LGHNA and YNFKEQ. Trimming took 0 bases from V and 1 from J, leaving 13 bases between them. The CDR3 contains 17 residues. The CDR3 here is CASSQESPRISGNTIYF. The CDR3 DNA reads as TGTGCCAGCAGCCAAGAAAGTCCCAGGATTTCTGGAAACACCATATATTTT.

The V call is TRBV5-1, the J call TRBJ2-7, with D possibly matching TRBD2 (6 bases). Germline CDR1 SGHRS, CDR2 YFSETQ. The CDR3 totals 14 residues. V lost 2 bases to trimming and J lost 1 base, with 10 bases between them. In DNA, the CDR3 is TGCGCCAGCAGCTTCGGAGGGCTATCCTACGAGCAGTACTTC. It encodes CASSFGGLSYEQYF.

In its sample, this clone was seen a few times. This sequence joins TRBV5-1 and TRBJ1-2; D is ambiguous. CDR1 and CDR2 from the germline V gene are SGHRS and YFSETQ. The V gene lost 4 bases and the J gene lost 1 base, with 8 bases spanning the gap. The CDR3 runs 13 residues. The CDR3 protein is CASSEAVNYGYTF. DNA for the CDR3: TGCGCCAGCAGCGAGGCGGTTAACTATGGCTACACCTTC.

The rearrangement links TRBV11-2 to TRBJ1-2; D not certain. The CDR3 contains 13 residues. Germline V gene sequence: CDR1 SGHAT, CDR2 FQNNGV. V was cut by 5 bases and J by 5 bases, with 12 bases left in between. The CDR3 DNA is TGTGCCAGCAGCCCGAGTTCCTATTATGGCTACACCTTC. Translating it yields CASSPSSYYGYTF. The full variable domain, rest sourced from reference TRBV11-2 and TRBJ1-2, is EAGVAQSPRYKIIEKRQSVAFWCNPISGHATLYWYQQILGQGPKLLIQFQNNGVVDDSQLPKDRFSAERLKGVDSTLKIQPAKLEDSAVYLCASSPSSYYGYTFGSGTRLTVV.

The rearrangement links TRBV7-6 to TRBJ1-3; D uncertain. Germline assignment: CDR1 SGHVS and CDR2 FNYEAQ. The germline V and J ends were trimmed by 5 bases and 0 bases, with 11 bases remaining between them. This CDR3 spans 15 amino acids. The CDR3 DNA sequence: TGTGCCAGCAGCCCAGGTGCGGGCTCTGGAAACACCATATATTTT. This sequence encodes CASSPGAGSGNTIYF.

The chain combines TRBV18 with TRBJ1-1; D might be TRBD1 (6 bases). Looked up from germline, CDR1 is KGHSH and CDR2 is LQKENI. The CDR3 extends over 13 amino acids. Trimming pared 6 bases from V and 6 bases from J, leaving 14 bases between. This CDR3 reads CASSTDRYAEAFF. CDR3 sequence (DNA): TGTGCCAGCTCTACCGACAGGTACGCTGAAGCTTTCTTT.

The J gene is TRBJ2-2, the V gene TRBV6-4, with TRBD2 identical over 8 bases. V dropped 6 bases and J dropped 5; count of bases not matched to a gene: 8. This CDR3 is 15 amino acids long. Germline CDR1 MRHNA, CDR2 SNTAGT. The CDR3 coding sequence is TGTGCCAGCAGGCTAACGGGGGGGCGGACCGGGGAGCTGTTTTTT. It is translated as CASRLTGGRTGELFF.

This clone came up a few times. The chain is built from TRBV27 and TRBJ1-5, with TRBD1 identical over 7 bases. This CDR3 is built from 17 residues. V lost 6 bases to trimming and J lost 1 base; unmatched junction nucleotides: 12. Germline values: CDR1 MNHEY, CDR2 SMNVEV (reference sequence). The CDR3 coding sequence is TGTGCCAGCAGCCGACGCCCGACAGGGTGGAGCAATCAGCCCCAGCATTTT. Protein sequence: CASSRRPTGWSNQPQHF.

The chain recombines TRBV24-1 with TRBJ1-2; 8 nucleotides align to TRBD1. Germline V gene data show CDR1 as KGHDR and CDR2 as SFDVKD. The CDR3 consists of 14 residues. With 3 bases clipped from V and 7 bases from J, the junction kept 6 bases outside the gene matches. The chain's CDR3 is CATSDPDRVPGYTF. The CDR3 DNA is TGTGCCACCAGTGATCCGGACAGGGTTCCTGGCTACACCTTC.

This chain connects TRBV5-1 to TRBJ2-7; 11 bases fit TRBD1. Germline CDR1 is SGHRS and CDR2 is YFSETQ. The V gene end was trimmed by 4 bases and the J gene end by 2 bases; junction bases not matched to a gene: 2. The CDR3 length is 14 residues. This CDR3 reads CASSGGQGAYEQYF. The CDR3 nucleotides are TGCGCCAGCAGCGGGGGACAGGGGGCCTACGAGCAGTACTTC.

The J gene is TRBJ2-7, the V gene TRBV24-1; TRBD1 matches 8 bases. From germline, CDR1 is KGHDR and CDR2 SFDVKD. With 4 bases clipped from V and 2 bases from J, the junction kept 6 bases outside the gene matches. The CDR3 has 15 residues. Here the CDR3 DNA reads TGTGCCACCAGTGACTCGGGACAGGCGGCCTACGAGCAGTACTTC. Protein sequence: CATSDSGQAAYEQYF.

The chain is built from TRBV24-1 and TRBJ2-1; perhaps TRBD2 as D (6 bases). V was cut by 5 bases and J by 0 bases, with 25 bases left in between. Germline V lookup: CDR1 KGHDR, CDR2 SFDVKD. The CDR3 runs 20 residues. For the CDR3, the DNA is TGTGCCACCAGTGCTGTGCCGGGGGACGGCCGAATGAGCTCCTACAATGAGCAGTTCTTC. This translates into CATSAVPGDGRMSSYNEQFF.

The V gene is TRBV5-6, the J gene TRBJ2-2, with TRBD2 identical over 7 bases. Germline CDR1 and CDR2: SGHDT and YYEEEE. Losses at the gene ends were 0 bases for V and 7 bases for J; bases not matched to a gene: 6. The CDR3 has 15 amino acids. The CDR3 DNA reads TGTGCCAGCAGCTTGGCCGGGCTAGCGGTCGGGGAGCTGTTTTTT. Translating it yields CASSLAGLAVGELFF.

V is TRBV11-2 and J is TRBJ2-1, with D perhaps TRBD1 (5 bases). The CDR3 covers 15 residues. Germline assignment: CDR1 SGHAT and CDR2 FQNNGV. V was clipped by 6 bases and J by 3 bases, with 15 bases between them. The CDR3 coding sequence is TGTGCCAGCAGACCTCAGGCTAGGGGCTACAATGAGCAGTTCTTC. As protein: CASRPQARGYNEQFF.

The chain has TRBV7-2 and TRBJ2-1; 7 bases agree with TRBD2. The trim removed 1 base at V and 4 bases at J, leaving 1 base unmatched. In germline, CDR1 is SGHTA, CDR2 FQGNSA. The CDR3 runs 14 residues. CDR3 amino acids: CASSLGTRYNEQFF. DNA of the CDR3: TGTGCCAGCAGCTTAGGGACTAGATACAATGAGCAGTTCTTC.

The J gene is TRBJ2-2, the V gene TRBV7-9; D possibly corresponds to TRBD2 (6 bases). V was clipped by 1 base and J by 6 bases, with 15 bases between them. The germline gives CDR1 SEHNR, CDR2 FQNEAQ (reference sequence). The CDR3 loop spans 16 amino acids. The CDR3 loop reads CASSLGLGGGAGELFF. CDR3 sequence (DNA): TGTGCCAGCAGCTTAGGTTTGGGAGGAGGTGCCGGGGAGCTGTTTTTT.

The count of this clone is one. The chain links TRBV28 to TRBJ1-3, with D unresolved. The CDR3 is made up of 15 amino acids. Germline V gives CDR1 MDHEN, CDR2 SYDVKM. V lost 2 bases and J 4 bases, leaving 12 bases between the germline ends. The CDR3 loop is CASSLQGLRGNTIYF. The CDR3 region has the DNA TGTGCCAGCAGTTTACAAGGTCTCAGGGGAAACACCATATATTTT. Combining the CDR3 with reference TRBV28 and TRBJ1-3 gives the whole variable domain DVKVTQSSRYLVKRTGEKVFLECVQDMDHENMFWYRQDPGLGLRLIYFSYDVKMKEKGDIPEGYSVSREKKERFSLILESASTNQTSMYLCASSLQGLRGNTIYFGEGSWLTVV.

The chain carries TRBV28 and TRBJ2-1; TRBD2 matches 8 bases. With 1 base clipped from V and 1 base from J, the junction kept 6 bases outside the gene matches. The germline V gene has CDR1 MDHEN and CDR2 SYDVKM. The CDR3 has 17 amino acids. The CDR3 nucleotides are TGTGCCAGCAGTTTATTCGCAGGGACTAGGTCCTACAATGAGCAGTTCTTC. It specifies CASSLFAGTRSYNEQFF.

The chain links TRBV30 to TRBJ1-2; TRBD1 matches at 9 bases. Germline CDR1 is GTSNPN and CDR2 is SVGIG (reference sequence). Unmatched junction bases numbered 6, after V lost 2 bases and J lost 8 bases. CDR3 length equals 13 residues. The DNA for the CDR3 is TGTGCCTGGAGTCTTGACAGGGGGTCCGGCTACACCTTC. It translates to CAWSLDRGSGYTF. Complete variable domain (other parts from reference TRBV30 and TRBJ1-2): SQTIHQWPATLVQPVGSPLSLECTVEGTSNPNLYWYRQAAGRGLQLLFYSVGIGQISSEVPQNLSASRPQDRQFILSSKKLLLSDSGFYLCAWSLDRGSGYTFGSGTRLTVV.

V and J are TRBV11-3 and TRBJ2-1; 7 bases fit TRBD1. The junction had 17 bases not matched to a gene; V was cut back by 5 bases and J by 7 bases. The CDR3 extends over 17 amino acids. The germline gives CDR1 SGHNT, CDR2 YENEEA. The CDR3 DNA reads TGTGCCAGCAGCCTAGGTCCCTCGACAGGGTTGAATAATGAGCAGTTCTTC. Protein product: CASSLGPSTGLNNEQFF.